The 19 T cell receptor beta chains below were found in one sample sequenced in a study of blood T cell repertoires in COVID-19. Data came from immunoSEQ multiplex PCR; TCRdb stores just in-frame clones and leaves some out. The repertoire consists of around 130,000 clones, with around 87% occurring once and the leading ten covering about a sixth. The specimen sequenced was peripheral blood. These receptors were taken from a woman in her forties or fifties who had recovered from COVID-19.

About this clone: This may come from a read error, since a much larger clone is one base off. The chain couples TRBV7-9 to TRBJ2-1, with D possibly TRBD2 on 5 matching bases. CDR3 size: 15 residues. V shed 3 bases and J shed 0 bases, with 9 bases lying between them. Germline lookup yields CDR1 SEHNR and CDR2 FQNEAQ (reference sequence). The CDR3 DNA is TGTGCCAGCAGCTTGCCGGGGAGCTCCTACAATGAGCAGTTCTTC. It specifies CASSLPGSSYNEQFF.

The rearrangement uses TRBV10-3 and TRBJ1-4; 9 nucleotides agree with TRBD1. After removal of 6 bases from V and 6 bases from J, the junction contained 11 bases not matched to a gene. The germline V gene has CDR1 ENHRY and CDR2 SYGVKD. The CDR3 contains 16 residues. The CDR3 DNA sequence: TGTGCCATCAGACCCGGGACAGGGAGAAGTGATGAAAAACTGTTTTTT. Encoded protein: CAIRPGTGRSDEKLFF.

The chain joins TRBV6-5 to TRBJ2-1; 7 bases are shared with TRBD1. CDR3 length: 13 residues. V lost 5 bases to trimming and J lost 10 bases; unmatched junction nucleotides: 8. Per germline, CDR1 MNHEY and CDR2 SVGAGI. The DNA of the CDR3 is TGTGCCAGCAGTAACCGACAGGGCGGGGAGCAGTTCTTC. The encoded protein is CASSNRQGGEQFF.

In this sample, this clone turned up once. The chain uses TRBV18 and TRBJ1-2; D is undetermined. V shed 3 bases and J shed 6 bases, with 14 bases lying between them. From germline, CDR1 is KGHSH and CDR2 LQKENI. This CDR3 has 14 amino acids. In nucleotides, the CDR3 is TGTGCCAGCTCACCCCAGAGACCCCGGGATGGCTACACCTTC. This sequence encodes CASSPQRPRDGYTF.

The chain has TRBV24-1 and TRBJ2-5, with 13 positions matching TRBD2. Germline trimming cut 0 bases from V and 2 bases from J; bases unmatched to any gene: 11. Per germline, CDR1 KGHDR and CDR2 SFDVKD. The CDR3 has 20 residues. CDR3 bases: TGTGCCACCAGTGATTTGCTAACTAGCGGGAGGGGGTTTCATCAAGAGACCCAGTACTTC. Amino acid sequence: CATSDLLTSGRGFHQETQYF.

The chain joins TRBV9 to TRBJ1-6, with TRBD1 as a possible D gene (6 bases). Germline V gene lookup returns CDR1 SGDLS and CDR2 YYNGEE. V dropped 5 bases and J dropped 11 bases, with 14 bases sitting between them. CDR3 length equals 13 residues. The CDR3 DNA follows: TGTGCCAGCAGTCCCGAACAGGGCACACCCCTCCACTTT. Its protein is CASSPEQGTPLHF.

V and J are TRBV19 and TRBJ2-1; possibly TRBD1 for D (5 bases). This CDR3 is built from 15 residues. V lost 0 bases, J lost 2 bases, and 8 bases lay in between. Looked up from germline, CDR1 is LNHDA and CDR2 is SQIVND (reference sequence). The CDR3 DNA sequence: TGTGCCAGTAGTATAGAAGGGGTGCCCTACAATGAGCAGTTCTTC. It specifies CASSIEGVPYNEQFF.

This chain links TRBV29-1 with TRBJ2-1; TRBD2 aligns across 8 bases. V dropped 2 bases and J dropped 6; count of bases not matched to a gene: 6. Germline assignment: CDR1 SQVTM and CDR2 ANQGSEA. This CDR3 spans 14 amino acids. DNA of the CDR3: TGCAGCGTTGAATTGGCTAGCGGGTTCAATGAGCAGTTCTTC. This codes for CSVELASGFNEQFF.

The chain recombines TRBV6-5 with TRBJ2-1; 11 bases line up with TRBD2. CDR1 is MNHEY, CDR2 SVGAGI, per germline. With 6 bases clipped from V and 8 bases from J, the junction kept 9 bases outside the gene matches. This CDR3 contains 15 residues. The DNA of the CDR3 is TGTGCCAGCAGCTTAACTAGCGGGAGTAGGCATGAGCAGTTCTTC. As protein: CASSLTSGSRHEQFF.

As DNA, the CDR3 is TGTGCCAGCAGGTCATACGGCGGGGATTCTGGGGCCAACGTCCTGACTTTC. It specifies CASRSYGGDSGANVLTF. The chain carries TRBV5-8 and TRBJ2-6; possible D gene TRBD2, 6 bases. The CDR3 runs 17 residues. The V end lost 5 bases, the J end lost 1 base, and 16 bases lay between the germline ends. In germline, CDR1 is SGHTS, CDR2 YDEGEE.

The rearrangement links TRBV5-6 to TRBJ2-7; D perhaps matches TRBD2 (5 bases). Trimming removed 0 bases at V and 7 bases at J, with 8 bases between. Germline lookup yields CDR1 SGHDT and CDR2 YYEEEE. CDR3 length: 12 residues. The CDR3 region has the DNA TGTGCCAGCAGCTTGGTGTCGGGGGAGCAGTACTTC. Its protein is CASSLVSGEQYF.

J is TRBJ1-1 and V is TRBV11-3; D uncertain. The V and J ends lost 8 bases and 1 base respectively, with 11 bases between them. In germline, CDR1 is SGHNT, CDR2 YENEEA. This CDR3 has 13 amino acids. CDR3 nucleotides: TGTGCCAGCGCCCTAGGTAGGAACACTGAAGCTTTCTTT. Translating gives CASALGRNTEAFF.

The DNA for the CDR3 is TGTGCCAGCAGCGTGGGGGACAGGGATTCCACGCGCGGGGAGCTGTTTTTT. Protein sequence: CASSVGDRDSTRGELFF. The chain carries TRBV9 and TRBJ2-2; TRBD1 aligns across 9 bases. The V and J ends lost 2 bases and 7 bases, in that order; junction bases with no gene match: 12. Per the germline V gene, CDR1 is SGDLS and CDR2 is YYNGEE. CDR3 length equals 17 residues. The variable domain in full, completed from reference TRBV9 and TRBJ2-2, reads DSGVTQTPKHLITATGQRVTLRCSPRSGDLSVYWYQQSLDQGLQFLIQYYNGEERAKGNILERFSAQQFPDLHSELNLSSLELGDSALYFCASSVGDRDSTRGELFFGEGSRLTVL.

This clone was detected only once. The rearrangement joins TRBV15 to TRBJ2-5; D ambiguous. Germline V gene sequence: CDR1 LNHNV, CDR2 YYDKDF (reference sequence). V lost 5 bases to trimming and J lost 8 bases, with 18 bases between them. This CDR3 is built from 14 residues. CDR3 amino acids: CATSDIGGFGTQYF. For the CDR3, the DNA is TGTGCCACCAGCGATATTGGCGGTTTCGGTACCCAGTACTTC. The complete variable domain, with remaining parts taken from reference TRBV15 and TRBJ2-5, reads DAMVIQNPRYQVTQFGKPVTLSCSQTLNHNVMYWYQQKSSQAPKLLFHYYDKDFNNEADTPDNFQSRRPNTSFCFLDIRSPGLGDTAMYLCATSDIGGFGTQYFGPGTRLLVL.

The CDR3 DNA follows: TGCGCCAGCAGCTTATCTAAGGGGTCGAATACTGAAGCTTTCTTT. This sequence encodes CASSLSKGSNTEAFF. V gene TRBV4-1 combines with J gene TRBJ1-1, with TRBD1 as a possible D gene (5 bases). Trimming removed 5 bases from V and 5 bases from J, with 18 bases in between. Looked up from germline, CDR1 is MGHRA and CDR2 is YSYEKL. This CDR3 is 15 amino acids long.

This clone was recorded a few times. The CDR3 nucleotides read TGTGCCACCAGCAGAGGGAGCGGGGGGATTACAGATACGCAGTATTTT. Residues: CATSRGSGGITDTQYF. The V call is TRBV15, the J call TRBJ2-3, with 9 bases identical to TRBD2. V shed 1 base and J 3 bases; nucleotides not matched to a gene: 5. The CDR3 runs 16 residues. Germline V CDR1 and CDR2: LNHNV, YYDKDF (reference sequence).

The chain carries TRBV19 and TRBJ2-7; unclear D gene. Trimming removed 6 bases from V and 2 bases from J, with 17 bases in between. CDR3 length equals 15 residues. CDR1 and CDR2 from the germline V gene are LNHDA and SQIVND (reference sequence). The CDR3 DNA reads TGTGCCAGTAGCCCCCAGGTGATGAAGCCCTACGAGCAGTACTTC. It codes for CASSPQVMKPYEQYF.

The rearrangement links TRBV6-1 to TRBJ1-2; 7 bases map to TRBD1. The V gene's germline CDR1 is MNHNS and CDR2 SASEGT. CDR3 size: 15 residues. V gave up 0 bases and J gave up 8 bases; unmatched junction bases: 9. This CDR3 reads CASSEALIGGYGYTF. The CDR3 region has the DNA TGTGCCAGCAGTGAAGCGTTAATAGGGGGCTACGGCTACACCTTC.

V and J are TRBV7-2 and TRBJ2-5; tentative D call: TRBD2 (5 bases). Germline CDR1 SGHTA, CDR2 FQGNSA. CDR3 size: 13 residues. Trimming stripped 4 bases from V and 5 bases from J, with 11 bases between. CDR3: CASSWGAGETQYF. The CDR3 DNA reads TGTGCCAGCAGCTGGGGAGCTGGGGAGACCCAGTACTTC.